This T cell receptor beta chain originates from a study of shared clonotypes between healthy human individuals. The data were produced by immunoSEQ multiplex PCR, yet TCRdb's version contains in-frame clones alone and is incomplete. The sample holds 1.6 million or so clones, 98% seen once. Study-wide findings and caveats: Clonotypes not shared had lower generation probabilities than those common to all four donors. Naive CD4 clonotypes were shared across several donors at about 5.3%.

Concerning this clone itself: Its antigen is currently unknown.

CDR3 length: 15 amino acids. The V gene end was trimmed by 6 bases and the J gene end by 6 bases; junction bases not matched to a gene: 13. Germline values: CDR1 MNHEY, CDR2 SVGAGI. The specimen was naive CD4+ T cells sorted from blood. The subset denotes: CD45RA+ positively selected. This sequence originates from a man in his thirties or forties in good health. The J gene is TRBJ1-2, the V gene TRBV6-5; 7 positions match TRBD1. CDR3 sequence reads: CASSKPGQRSHGYTF. The CDR3, as DNA: TGTGCCAGCAGCAAACCGGGACAGAGATCTCATGGCTACACCTTC.